The source of this T cell receptor (beta chain) is a study of blood T cells in healthy people across ages. There were healthy Caucasian individuals from Russia, aged roughly 6 to 100, serving as donors. Each sample had at least 7 million PBMCs isolated. A second PCR of 7 to 11 cycles used a sample-barcoded 5' primer and a J-beta primer mix. Each cDNA molecule received a tag from a template-switch adaptor that had 12 random nucleotides. TCRdb re-analysed the 5' RACE reads in MiXCR, keeping a single row per CDR3 protein. The table lists 780,000 or so distinct CDR3 sequences, more than 50% of them singletons. The sequencing sample was made of blood. The sequence came from a man between 40 and 49 years old in good health.

The CDR3 sequence: CSVEDLASNTEAFF. CDR3 nucleotide sequence: TGCAGCGTTGAAGATCTGGCCTCGAACACTGAAGCTTTCTTT. The rearrangement links TRBV29-1 to TRBJ1-1; no clear D gene. Per the germline V gene, CDR1 is SQVTM and CDR2 is ANQGSEA. V was trimmed by 0 bases and J by 1 base, leaving 9 bases between them. This CDR3 comprises 14 residues.